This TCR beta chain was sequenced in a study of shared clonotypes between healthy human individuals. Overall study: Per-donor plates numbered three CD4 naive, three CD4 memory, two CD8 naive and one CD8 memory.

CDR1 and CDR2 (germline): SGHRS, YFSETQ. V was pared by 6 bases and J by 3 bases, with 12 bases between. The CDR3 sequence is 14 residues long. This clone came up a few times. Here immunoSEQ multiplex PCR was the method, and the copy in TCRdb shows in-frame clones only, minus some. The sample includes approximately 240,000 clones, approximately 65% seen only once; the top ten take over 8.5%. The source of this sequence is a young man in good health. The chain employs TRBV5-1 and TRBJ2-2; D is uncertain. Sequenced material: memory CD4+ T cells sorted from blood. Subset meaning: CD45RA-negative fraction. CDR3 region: CASNIAGDTGELFF. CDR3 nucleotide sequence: TGCGCCAGCAACATCGCTGGAGACACCGGGGAGCTGTTTTTT.